These 14 T cell receptor beta chains share one sample of origin, sequenced in a study of shared clonotypes between healthy human individuals. TCRdb keeps only in-frame clones here, not all; method: immunoSEQ multiplex PCR. Of fewer than 850,000 clones listed, 90% were seen once; the top ten hold about 34%. Material: memory CD8+ T cells from PBMCs. Subset: CD45RO+ cells pooled with CCR7-negative TemRA cells. Receptors originate from a man between 18 and 35 years old in good health. Some clones in this sample may be carry-over from other donors' samples.

For this clone: Just one base apart from a much larger clone, this may be a read error. The genes are TRBV11-2 and TRBJ1-1; 9 bases are shared with TRBD1. CDR3 length equals 15 residues. J gave up 5 bases and V 1 base, and 5 bases lay outside the gene matches. CDR1 is SGHAT, CDR2 FQNNGV, per germline. This CDR3 reads CASSLAGTGRTEAFF. The CDR3 nucleotides are TGTGCCAGCAGCTTAGCCGGGACAGGGAGGACTGAAGCTTTCTTT.

This clone was counted once. The chain is built from TRBV4-3 and TRBJ2-1, with no clear D. Per the germline V gene, CDR1 is LGHNA and CDR2 is YSLEER. The CDR3 length is 15 residues. The V gene lost 0 bases and the J gene lost 4 bases, with 10 bases spanning the gap. The CDR3 reads CASSQDLVDYNEQFF. The CDR3 bases are TGCGCCAGCAGCCAAGATTTGGTAGATTACAATGAGCAGTTCTTC.

The chain recombines TRBV19 with TRBJ2-7, with 8 positions matching TRBD2. V was clipped by 5 bases and J by 4 bases; unmatched bases: 7. CDR1 and CDR2 (germline): LNHDA, SQIVND (reference sequence). The CDR3 sequence is 14 residues long. CDR3 protein: CASSSRGGLYEQYF. CDR3 DNA sequence: TGTGCCAGTAGTTCCCGGGGGGGCTTGTACGAGCAGTACTTC.

For this clone: At one end the junction does not follow the germline gene, possibly because of a read error. The J gene is TRBJ2-7, the V gene TRBV27; a possible D gene is TRBD2 (6 bases). CDR1 MNHEY and CDR2 SMNVEV come from the germline V gene (reference sequence). CDR3 length equals 15 residues. The CDR3 is CASSLLGGASSEQYF. The CDR3 nucleotides are TGTGCCAGCAGCCTGCTCGGGGGAGCCTCCTCCGAGCAGTACTTC.

A word on this clone: Other DNA variants within this sample encode the same CDR3. The chain is built from TRBV9 and TRBJ2-3; weak D call: TRBD2 (6 bases). The CDR3 sequence is 15 residues long. Deletions cut 0 bases from V and 0 bases from J, with 8 bases between. Germline V gene sequence: CDR1 SGDLS, CDR2 YYNGEE. The chain's CDR3 is CASSVDRGSTDTQYF. DNA for the CDR3: TGTGCCAGCAGCGTAGATCGGGGGAGCACAGATACGCAGTATTTT.

The chain links TRBV28 to TRBJ1-5, with a possible D match to TRBD1 (6 bases). V lost 6 bases to trimming and J lost 3 bases, with 24 bases between them. Germline V gene lookup returns CDR1 MDHEN and CDR2 SYDVKM. CDR3 length: 18 residues. The CDR3 bases are TGTGCCAGCAGCCTATTATGGGCAGGGGTAGGGACCAATCAGCCCCAGCATTTT. Its translation: CASSLLWAGVGTNQPQHF.

CDR3 amino acids: CASSPEGGSNQPQHF. For the CDR3, the DNA is TGTGCCAGCAGCCCAGAGGGGGGTAGCAATCAGCCCCAGCATTTT. The V call is TRBV27, the J call TRBJ1-5; D is possibly TRBD1 (6 bases). V was shortened by 6 bases and J by 0 bases, with 12 bases between the two germline ends. Germline CDR1 reads MNHEY; CDR2 reads SMNVEV (reference sequence). CDR3 length equals 15 residues.

The chain recombines TRBV2 with TRBJ1-1, with a possible D match to TRBD1 (5 bases). The CDR3 loop spans 14 amino acids. V was clipped by 10 bases and J by 1 base, with 16 bases between them. Germline CDR1 reads SNHLY; CDR2 reads FYNNEI. CDR3 region: CAIPDLDRNTEAFF. The CDR3 DNA is TGTGCCATCCCAGACTTAGACAGGAACACTGAAGCTTTCTTT. Full variable domain (outside the CDR3, taken from reference TRBV2 and TRBJ1-1): EPEVTQTPSHQVTQMGQEVILRCVPISNHLYFYWYRQILGQKVEFLVSFYNNEISEKSEIFDDQFSVERPDGSNFTLKIRSTKLEDSAMYFCAIPDLDRNTEAFFGQGTRLTVV.

The chain has TRBV5-6 and TRBJ2-3; TRBD1 matches 12 bases. Germline CDR1 is SGHDT and CDR2 is YYEEEE. The CDR3 is 16 residues long. Trimming took 3 bases from V and 5 from J; bases not matched to a gene: 7. The CDR3 protein is CASSWRDRGPGDTQYF. In nucleotides, the CDR3 is TGTGCCAGCAGCTGGCGGGACAGGGGGCCGGGAGATACGCAGTATTTT.

V usage is TRBV19 and J usage is TRBJ2-7; tentative D call: TRBD2 (5 bases). V lost 0 bases to trimming and J lost 4 bases, with 13 bases between them. The CDR3 is 15 residues long. Germline CDR1 is LNHDA and CDR2 is SQIVND (reference sequence). The CDR3 region is CASSIDLEEAYEQYF. DNA for the CDR3: TGTGCCAGTAGTATAGATCTCGAGGAGGCTTACGAGCAGTACTTC.

The V and J genes are TRBV19 and TRBJ2-1; D is perhaps TRBD1 (5 bases). Germline CDR1 LNHDA, CDR2 SQIVND (reference sequence). The CDR3 is 15 residues long. The V end was cut by 5 bases, the J end by 7 bases, with 18 bases between. CDR3 amino acids: CASSHGQGVANEQFF. The DNA of the CDR3 is TGTGCCAGTAGTCACGGGCAGGGTGTGGCAAATGAGCAGTTCTTC.

This clone was recorded once. The chain links TRBV5-4 to TRBJ1-2, with TRBD1 matching 11 bases. The CDR3 length is 17 residues. The junction had 9 bases not matched to a gene; V was cut back by 1 base and J by 4 bases. CDR1 is SGHNT, CDR2 YYREEE, per germline (reference sequence). This CDR3 is CASSLWGQGGFGYGYTF. CDR3 nucleotides: TGTGCCAGCAGCTTGTGGGGACAGGGGGGATTCGGCTATGGCTACACCTTC.

The chain carries TRBV28 and TRBJ2-3, with 7 bases fitting TRBD2. The CDR3 runs to 15 residues. J lost 0 bases, V lost 6 bases, and 6 bases had no gene match. Germline lookup yields CDR1 MDHEN and CDR2 SYDVKM. CDR3 DNA: TGTGCCAGCAGCTTACTAGCGACTAGCACAGATACGCAGTATTTT. It is translated as CASSLLATSTDTQYF. The full variable domain, in which reference TRBV28 and TRBJ2-3 provide the parts outside the CDR3, is DVKVTQSSRYLVKRTGEKVFLECVQDMDHENMFWYRQDPGLGLRLIYFSYDVKMKEKGDIPEGYSVSREKKERFSLILESASTNQTSMYLCASSLLATSTDTQYFGPGTRLTVL.

The chain has TRBV28 and TRBJ2-1, with TRBD1 matching 9 bases. This CDR3 region has 16 residues. J gave up 0 bases and V 5 bases, and 5 bases lay outside the gene matches. Germline V CDR1 and CDR2: MDHEN, SYDVKM. The CDR3: CASSTGTGSSYNEQFF. The CDR3 nucleotides read TGTGCCAGCAGTACCGGGACAGGGAGCTCCTACAATGAGCAGTTCTTC. The full variable domain, completed using reference TRBV28 and TRBJ2-1, is DVKVTQSSRYLVKRTGEKVFLECVQDMDHENMFWYRQDPGLGLRLIYFSYDVKMKEKGDIPEGYSVSREKKERFSLILESASTNQTSMYLCASSTGTGSSYNEQFFGPGTRLTVL.